What follows describes a single T cell receptor beta chain. Amplification used 60 Vbeta primers and 13 Jbeta primers. The assay was immunoSEQ multiplex PCR, and TCRdb's table has in-frame clones only and misses some. The data show about 110,000 clones, roughly 80% seen once. The record originates from a study of cytomegalovirus exposure and HLA in healthy donors. The CDR3 length is 14 residues. The V segment lost 5 bases and the J segment 4 bases; nucleotides outside the gene matches: 5. Germline values: CDR1 MGHRA, CDR2 YSYEKL. The sample taken for sequencing was PBMCs. The chain links TRBV4-1 to TRBJ1-5; 7 bases are shared with TRBD1. The sequence came from a middle-aged woman in good health and CMV-seropositive. The CDR3 DNA is TGCGCCAGCAGCGTGACAGGGAAAAATCAGCCCCAGCATTTT. Encoded protein: CASSVTGKNQPQHF.